This note documents a single T cell receptor (beta chain) sequence. These data belong to a study of blood T cell repertoires in COVID-19. Study background: From T cells, B-cell-depleted T cells, or PBMCs came the material, which was cDNA or gDNA.

Repertoires were generated with immunoSEQ multiplex PCR, while TCRdb's copy carries only in-frame clones and drops some. The sample contains approximately 450,000 clones, more than 85% of which appear only once. The V gene's germline CDR1 is MDHEN and CDR2 SYDVKM. V lost 6 bases and J lost 0, with 6 bases in between. The CDR3 extends over 13 amino acids. Material: peripheral blood. The source is a woman in her thirties with acute or convalescent COVID-19. The gene calls are TRBV28 and TRBJ1-3; D ambiguous. The CDR3 coding sequence is TGTGCCAGCAGCACTAGCTCTGGAAACACCATATATTTT. Protein sequence: CASSTSSGNTIYF.